These 12 T cell receptor beta chains were all obtained from the same sample, sequenced in a study of cytomegalovirus exposure and HLA in healthy donors. PCR employed 60 Vbeta and 13 Jbeta primers. The repertoire was sequenced with immunoSEQ multiplex PCR; TCRdb's copy has only in-frame clones and lacks some. Counted here are 160,000 or so clones, more than 65% occurring once; the ten biggest clones make up roughly 6.7%. The sample taken for sequencing was PBMCs. All receptors derive from a man aged 45 to 65 in good health and CMV-seropositive.

The genes are TRBV2 and TRBJ1-2; 10 bases match TRBD1. J gave up 2 bases and V 4 bases, and 1 base lay outside the gene matches. The V gene's germline CDR1 is SNHLY and CDR2 FYNNEI. CDR3 length: 14 residues. CDR3 residues: CASSGTGGNYGYTF. The CDR3 DNA is TGTGCCAGCAGTGGGACAGGGGGGAACTATGGCTACACCTTC.

The rearrangement links TRBV5-3 to TRBJ2-5; TRBD1 might be the D (6 bases). TRBV5-3 carries the ORF label, with uncertain function. The CDR3 is made up of 14 amino acids. V was shortened by 0 bases and J by 2 bases, with 8 bases between the two germline ends. Here the CDR3 DNA reads TGTGCCAGAAGCTTGGCCGGACAGCAAGAGACCCAGTACTTC. It translates to CARSLAGQQETQYF.

V usage is TRBV6-1 and J usage is TRBJ2-7; perhaps TRBD2 as D (5 bases). V lost 8 bases and J lost 2, with 7 bases in between. Germline lookup yields CDR1 MNHNS and CDR2 SASEGT. The length of the CDR3 is 11 residues. CDR3 sequence (DNA): TGTGCCAGCGGACTGGCCTACGAGCAGTACTTC. This codes for CASGLAYEQYF.

Only one count was recorded for this clone. V gene TRBV7-6 combines with J gene TRBJ2-2; tentatively, D is TRBD1 (6 bases). The CDR3 sequence is 15 residues long. Germline CDR1 and CDR2: SGHVS and FNYEAQ. With 5 bases removed from V and 3 bases from J, the gap between germline ends came to 13 bases. This chain's CDR3 is CASSLGTPYTGELFF. CDR3 DNA: TGTGCCAGCAGCCTCGGGACACCCTACACCGGGGAGCTGTTTTTT.

The chain links TRBV29-1 to TRBJ2-2; 7 positions match TRBD1. J lost 4 bases, V lost 6 bases, and 8 bases had no gene match. Per germline, CDR1 SQVTM and CDR2 ANQGSEA. There are 14 residues in the CDR3. CDR3 loop: CSVIRQGTTGELFF. The DNA for the CDR3 is TGCAGCGTCATCCGACAGGGAACCACCGGGGAGCTGTTTTTT.

The chain joins TRBV11-2 to TRBJ2-5; a weak D match, TRBD1 (5 bases). Per the germline V gene, CDR1 is SGHAT and CDR2 is FQNNGV. V was shortened by 1 base and J by 3 bases, with 9 bases between the two germline ends. This CDR3 has 14 residues. CDR3 in amino acids: CASSLAPGKETQYF. The CDR3 nucleotides read TGTGCCAGCAGCTTAGCCCCAGGGAAAGAGACCCAGTACTTC.

This chain connects TRBV5-5 to TRBJ2-2; D remains unclear. Germline V CDR1 and CDR2: SGHKS, YYEKEE (reference sequence). V was cut by 2 bases and J by 4 bases, with 12 bases left in between. The CDR3 has 15 residues. CDR3 residues: CASSFDWRATGELFF. The CDR3 nucleotides read TGTGCCAGCAGCTTCGACTGGAGAGCCACCGGGGAGCTGTTTTTT.

This chain joins TRBV5-4 and TRBJ2-1, with D perhaps matching TRBD2 (6 bases). Germline loops: CDR1 SGHNT, CDR2 YYREEE (reference sequence). V was trimmed by 7 bases and J by 3 bases, leaving 17 bases between them. The CDR3 has 15 residues. CDR3 in amino acids: CASRPRGSGYNEQFF. The CDR3 DNA sequence: TGTGCCAGCCGACCCCGTGGTAGCGGCTACAATGAGCAGTTCTTC.

The rearrangement joins TRBV2 to TRBJ2-3; D is unresolved. From germline, CDR1 is SNHLY and CDR2 FYNNEI. This CDR3 contains 14 residues. V lost 1 base to trimming and J lost 1 base, with 6 bases between them. The CDR3 loop reads CASSEDTRTDTQYF. The CDR3 nucleotides read TGTGCCAGCAGTGAAGACACCCGCACAGATACGCAGTATTTT. Complete variable domain (other parts from reference TRBV2 and TRBJ2-3): EPEVTQTPSHQVTQMGQEVILRCVPISNHLYFYWYRQILGQKVEFLVSFYNNEISEKSEIFDDQFSVERPDGSNFTLKIRSTKLEDSAMYFCASSEDTRTDTQYFGPGTRLTVL.

The chain has TRBV14 and TRBJ1-4; D unclear. Germline loops: CDR1 SGHDN, CDR2 FVKESK. The CDR3 has 16 residues. Deletions cut 0 bases from V and 7 bases from J, with 15 bases between. In DNA form, the CDR3 reads TGTGCCAGCAGCCAAGAGAGGACTCACGCGGGTGAAAAACTGTTTTTT. This codes for CASSQERTHAGEKLFF. The variable domain in full, completed from reference TRBV14 and TRBJ1-4, reads EAGVTQFPSHSVIEKGQTVTLRCDPISGHDNLYWYRRVMGKEIKFLLHFVKESKQDESGMPNNRFLAERTGGTYSTLKVQPAELEDSGVYFCASSQERTHAGEKLFFGSGTQLSVL.

The gene calls are TRBV7-3 and TRBJ2-2, with a tentative D call TRBD2 (5 bases). The V gene's germline CDR1 is SGHTA and CDR2 FQGTGA. V lost 4 bases, J lost 6 bases, and 9 bases lay in between. CDR3 length: 13 residues. The CDR3 coding sequence is TGTGCCAGCAGCTCACTAGTTCCCGGGGAGCTGTTTTTT. Encoded protein: CASSSLVPGELFF.

J is TRBJ1-1 and V is TRBV6-1; no clear D gene. V shed 6 bases and J shed 1 base, with 9 bases lying between them. The CDR3 sequence is 13 residues long. The germline gives CDR1 MNHNS, CDR2 SASEGT. CDR3 sequence (DNA): TGTGCCAGCAGCCCAGGAGGGAACACTGAAGCTTTCTTT. This gives the protein CASSPGGNTEAFF.